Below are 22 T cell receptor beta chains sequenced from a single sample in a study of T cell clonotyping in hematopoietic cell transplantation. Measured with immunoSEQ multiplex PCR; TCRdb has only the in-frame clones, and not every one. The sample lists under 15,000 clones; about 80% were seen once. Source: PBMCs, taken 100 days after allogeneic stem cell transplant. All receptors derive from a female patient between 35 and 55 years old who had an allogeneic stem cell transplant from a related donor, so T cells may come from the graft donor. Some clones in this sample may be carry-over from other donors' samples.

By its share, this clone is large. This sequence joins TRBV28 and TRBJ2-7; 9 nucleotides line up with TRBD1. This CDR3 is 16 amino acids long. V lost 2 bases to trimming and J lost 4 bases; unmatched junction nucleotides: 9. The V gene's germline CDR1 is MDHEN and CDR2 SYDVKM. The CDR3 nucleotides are TGTGCCAGCAGTTTAGAGGTTACAGGGGGCGCGTACGAGCAGTACTTC. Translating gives CASSLEVTGGAYEQYF.

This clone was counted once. CDR3 DNA sequence: TGTGCCAGCAGCCTCACGGGACAGGGGCATGGCTACACCTTC. Amino acid sequence: CASSLTGQGHGYTF. This chain joins TRBV5-4 and TRBJ1-2; TRBD1 matches 10 bases. The V gene's germline CDR1 is SGHNT and CDR2 YYREEE (reference sequence). The CDR3 consists of 14 residues. With 4 bases clipped from V and 6 bases from J, the junction kept 6 bases outside the gene matches.

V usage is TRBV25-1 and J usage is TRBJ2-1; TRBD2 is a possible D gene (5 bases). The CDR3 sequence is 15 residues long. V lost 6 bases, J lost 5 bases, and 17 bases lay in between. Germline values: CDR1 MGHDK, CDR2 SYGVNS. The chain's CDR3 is CASSPGIGRDNEQFF. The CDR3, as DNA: TGTGCCAGCAGCCCGGGGATCGGCCGGGACAATGAGCAGTTCTTC.

The CDR3, as DNA: TGCAGCGGGTGGGACGGCGGCACTGAAGCTTTCTTT. Encoded protein: CSGWDGGTEAFF. The rearrangement uses TRBV29-1 and TRBJ1-1, with a possible D match to TRBD1 (5 bases). Trimming removed 7 bases at V and 4 bases at J, with 13 bases between. The germline V gene encodes CDR1 SQVTM and CDR2 ANQGSEA. CDR3 length: 12 amino acids.

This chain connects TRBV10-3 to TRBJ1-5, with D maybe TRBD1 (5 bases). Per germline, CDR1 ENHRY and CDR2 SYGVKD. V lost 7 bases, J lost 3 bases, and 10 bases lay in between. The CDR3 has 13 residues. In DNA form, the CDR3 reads TGTGCCATCACTGACAGAATCAATCAGCCCCAGCATTTT. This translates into CAITDRINQPQHF.

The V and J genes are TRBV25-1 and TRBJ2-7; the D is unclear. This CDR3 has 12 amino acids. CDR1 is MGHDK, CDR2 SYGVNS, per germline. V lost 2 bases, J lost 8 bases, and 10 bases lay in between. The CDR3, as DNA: TGTGCCAGCAGTGAAGGGCGTCTCAAGCAGTACTTC. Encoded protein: CASSEGRLKQYF.

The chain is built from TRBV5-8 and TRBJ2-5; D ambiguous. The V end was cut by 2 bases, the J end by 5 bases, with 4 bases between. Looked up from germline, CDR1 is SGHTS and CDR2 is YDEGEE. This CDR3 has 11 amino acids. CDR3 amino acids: CASSFRETQYF. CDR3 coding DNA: TGTGCCAGCAGCTTCAGGGAGACCCAGTACTTC.

The DNA for the CDR3 is TGTGCCAGCAGTAACAGGGGCCCAGCGCAGTATTTT. This codes for CASSNRGPAQYF. The rearrangement uses TRBV6-5 and TRBJ2-3, with 7 nucleotides matching TRBD1. Germline V gene lookup returns CDR1 MNHEY and CDR2 SVGAGI. This CDR3 comprises 12 residues. Germline trimming cut 5 bases from V and 10 bases from J; bases unmatched to any gene: 6.

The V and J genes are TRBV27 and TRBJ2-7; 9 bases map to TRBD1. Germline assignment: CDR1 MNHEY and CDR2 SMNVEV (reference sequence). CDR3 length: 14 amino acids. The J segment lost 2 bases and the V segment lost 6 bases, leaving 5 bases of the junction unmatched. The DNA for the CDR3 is TGTGCCAGCAGACACGGGACAGGGACCTACGAGCAGTACTTC. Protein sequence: CASRHGTGTYEQYF.

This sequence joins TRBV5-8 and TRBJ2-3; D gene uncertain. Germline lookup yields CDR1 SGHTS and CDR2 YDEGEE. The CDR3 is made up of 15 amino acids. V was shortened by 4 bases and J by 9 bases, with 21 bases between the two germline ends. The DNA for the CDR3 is TGTGCCAGCAGCCCTTTACGAGTTAGGGAATCGACGCAGTATTTT. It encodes CASSPLRVRESTQYF.

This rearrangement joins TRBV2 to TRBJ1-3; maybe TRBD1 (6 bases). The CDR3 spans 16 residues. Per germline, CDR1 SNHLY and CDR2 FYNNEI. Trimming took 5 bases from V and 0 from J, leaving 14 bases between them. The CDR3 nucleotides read TGTGCCAGCAGTAGACAAGGACAGATCTCTGGAAACACCATATATTTT. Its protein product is CASSRQGQISGNTIYF.

CDR3 sequence: CASSPISSGGREQYF. As DNA, the CDR3 is TGTGCCAGCAGTCCCATTTCTAGCGGGGGGAGGGAGCAGTACTTC. The chain recombines TRBV28 with TRBJ2-7; 11 bases are shared with TRBD2. This CDR3 spans 15 amino acids. Germline values: CDR1 MDHEN, CDR2 SYDVKM. Germline trimming cut 5 bases from V and 7 bases from J; bases unmatched to any gene: 10.

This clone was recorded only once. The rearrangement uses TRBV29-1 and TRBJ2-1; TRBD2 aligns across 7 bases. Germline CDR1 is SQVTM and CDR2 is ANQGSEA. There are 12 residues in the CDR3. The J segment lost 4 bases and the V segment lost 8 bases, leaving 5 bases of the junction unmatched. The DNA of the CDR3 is TGCAGCTCAATGCGGGGGTACAATGAGCAGTTCTTC. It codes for CSSMRGYNEQFF.

The CDR3 loop is CASSDDLGGPSTDTQYF. CDR3 bases: TGTGCCAGCTCCGATGATTTGGGGGGCCCTAGCACAGATACGCAGTATTTT. The gene calls are TRBV25-1 and TRBJ2-3, with D perhaps being TRBD1 or TRBD2 (6 bases each). The CDR3 runs 17 residues. V lost 8 bases and J lost 0, with 21 bases in between. Per germline, CDR1 MGHDK and CDR2 SYGVNS.

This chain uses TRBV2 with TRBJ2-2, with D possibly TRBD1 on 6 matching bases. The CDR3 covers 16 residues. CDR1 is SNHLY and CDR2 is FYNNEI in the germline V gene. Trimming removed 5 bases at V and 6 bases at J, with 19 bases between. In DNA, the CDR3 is TGTGCCAGCAGTCCAGTGAACAGGGCTTCCCCCGGGGAGCTGTTTTTT. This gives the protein CASSPVNRASPGELFF.

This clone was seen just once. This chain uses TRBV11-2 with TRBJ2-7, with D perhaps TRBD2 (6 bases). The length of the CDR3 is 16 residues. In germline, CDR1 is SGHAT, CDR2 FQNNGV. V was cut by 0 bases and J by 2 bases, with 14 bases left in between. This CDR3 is CASSLDPGTGTYEQYF. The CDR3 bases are TGTGCCAGCAGCTTAGATCCGGGGACTGGGACCTACGAGCAGTACTTC.

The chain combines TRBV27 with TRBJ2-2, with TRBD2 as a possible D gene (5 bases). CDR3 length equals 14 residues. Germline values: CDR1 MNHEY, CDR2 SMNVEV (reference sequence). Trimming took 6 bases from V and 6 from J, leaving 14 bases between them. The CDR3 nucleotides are TGTGCCAGCAGCCTACTACCACTAGCCGGGGAGCTGTTTTTT. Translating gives CASSLLPLAGELFF.

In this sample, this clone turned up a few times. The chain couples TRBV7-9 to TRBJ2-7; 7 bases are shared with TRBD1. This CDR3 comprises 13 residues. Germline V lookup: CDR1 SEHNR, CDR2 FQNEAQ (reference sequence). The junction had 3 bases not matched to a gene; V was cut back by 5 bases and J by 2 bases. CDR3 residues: CASSEGQTYEQYF. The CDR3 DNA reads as TGTGCCAGCAGCGAGGGACAGACCTACGAGCAGTACTTC. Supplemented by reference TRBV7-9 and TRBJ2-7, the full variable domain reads DTGVSQNPRHKITKRGQNVTFRCDPISEHNRLYWYRQTLGQGPEFLTYFQNEAQLEKSRLLSDRFSAERPKGSFSTLEIQRTEQGDSAMYLCASSEGQTYEQYFGPGTRLTVT.

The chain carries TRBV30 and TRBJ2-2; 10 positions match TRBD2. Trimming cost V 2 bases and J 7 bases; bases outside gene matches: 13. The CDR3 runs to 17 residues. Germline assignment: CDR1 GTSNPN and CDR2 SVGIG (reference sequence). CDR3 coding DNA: TGTGCCTGGAGTCGAATTACCGGACTAGCGGAGGGCGGGGAGCTGTTTTTT. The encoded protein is CAWSRITGLAEGGELFF.

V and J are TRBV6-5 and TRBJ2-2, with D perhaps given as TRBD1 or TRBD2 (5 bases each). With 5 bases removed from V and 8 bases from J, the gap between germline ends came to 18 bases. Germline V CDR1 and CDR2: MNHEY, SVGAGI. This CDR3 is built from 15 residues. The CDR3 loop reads CASSVAGSNTGELFF. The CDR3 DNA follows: TGTGCCAGCAGTGTGGCAGGGAGTAATACGGGGGAGCTGTTTTTT.

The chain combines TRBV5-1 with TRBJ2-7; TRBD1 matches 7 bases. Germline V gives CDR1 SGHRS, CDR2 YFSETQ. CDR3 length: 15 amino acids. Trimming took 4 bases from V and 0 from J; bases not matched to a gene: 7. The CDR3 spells CASSPGTVISYEQYF. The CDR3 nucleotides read TGCGCCAGCAGCCCCGGGACAGTTATCTCCTACGAGCAGTACTTC.

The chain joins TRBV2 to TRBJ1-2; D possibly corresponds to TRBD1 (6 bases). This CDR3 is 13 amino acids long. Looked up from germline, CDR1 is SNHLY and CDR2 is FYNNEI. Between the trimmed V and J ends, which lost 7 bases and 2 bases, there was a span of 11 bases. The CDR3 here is CASKRTGNYGYTF. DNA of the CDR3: TGTGCCAGCAAGCGAACAGGGAACTATGGCTACACCTTC.